This T cell receptor beta chain was profiled in a study of T cell responses to AZD1222 COVID-19 vaccine. Profiled with immunoSEQ multiplex PCR; TCRdb holds only in-frame clones, not every one. The sample consists of about 84,000 clones, 80% to 90% of them appearing once. The sequences come from peripheral blood, collected 28 days after the second AZD1222 dose. The clonotype comes from an adult who received the AZD1222 COVID-19 vaccine.

CDR3 protein: CATSSVSSGNTIYF. DNA of the CDR3: TGTGCCACCAGCTCGGTTAGCTCTGGAAACACCATATATTTT. The chain links TRBV15 to TRBJ1-3; D is ambiguous. V lost 5 bases and J lost 0, with 8 bases in between. Per the germline V gene, CDR1 is LNHNV and CDR2 is YYDKDF (reference sequence). The CDR3 is made up of 14 amino acids.